One and the same sample provided the 30 T cell receptor beta chains below, sequenced in a study of cytotoxic CD8 clonotypes in ibrutinib-treated CLL. TCRdb's copy holds only in-frame clones and misses some; the assay was immunoSEQ multiplex PCR. This table has 30,000 to 40,000 clones, about 70% appearing once. Sequences were derived from PBMCs, sampled before ibrutinib treatment. These receptors were taken from a human donor with chronic lymphocytic leukemia.

The chain carries TRBV29-1 and TRBJ1-4; the match to TRBD1 covers 7 bases. J gave up 7 bases and V 7 bases, and 12 bases lay outside the gene matches. Germline V lookup: CDR1 SQVTM, CDR2 ANQGSEA. This CDR3 is built from 14 residues. The CDR3 loop is CSARRNRGGEKLFF. CDR3 nucleotide sequence: TGCAGCGCCAGAAGAAACAGGGGAGGTGAAAAACTGTTTTTT.

This clone has only a few counts. The chain combines TRBV28 with TRBJ1-6, with D possibly TRBD1 on 6 matching bases. In germline, CDR1 is MDHEN, CDR2 SYDVKM. The CDR3 spans 15 residues. Trimming took off 1 base at V and 9 bases at J, with 13 bases between the two ends. CDR3 nucleotides: TGTGCCAGCAGTTTATCGGTCAGGGGTGTTTCACCCCTCCACTTT. Translated, it gives CASSLSVRGVSPLHF.

The chain links TRBV4-3 to TRBJ2-7; 8 bases match TRBD2. CDR1 and CDR2 from the germline V gene are LGHNA and YSLEER. There are 16 residues in the CDR3. The trim removed 1 base at V and 2 bases at J, leaving 7 bases unmatched. CDR3 in amino acids: CASSQVSGLAPYEQYF. The CDR3 DNA sequence: TGCGCCAGCAGCCAAGTCTCAGGACTAGCCCCCTACGAGCAGTACTTC.

About this clone itself: It is unclear where the CDR3 begins or ends on the DNA, so no DNA is shown, and the CDR3 is as TCRdb lists it. The chain is built from TRBV28 and TRBJ1-1. The CDR3 contains 15 residues when both ends are counted. Looked up from germline, CDR1 is MDHEN and CDR2 is SYDVKM. CDR3 sequence reads: CASSFLAAMNTEAFF.

CDR3: CASSSQGQVGYEKLFF. CDR3 sequence (DNA): TGTGCCAGCAGTTCCCAGGGACAGGTGGGGTATGAAAAACTGTTTTTT. The chain recombines TRBV27 with TRBJ1-4; 8 bases are a match to TRBD1. V dropped 4 bases and J dropped 6; count of bases not matched to a gene: 10. CDR3 length: 16 amino acids. Per the germline V gene, CDR1 is MNHEY and CDR2 is SMNVEV (reference sequence).

V and J are TRBV7-2 and TRBJ2-7, with 10 bases matching TRBD2. There are 16 residues in the CDR3. The junction had 7 bases not matched to a gene; V was cut back by 0 bases and J by 5 bases. Germline CDR1 reads SGHTA; CDR2 reads FQGNSA. The CDR3 coding sequence is TGTGCCAGCAGCTTAGCGCTTAGTCTAGCGGGAGACGAGCAGTACTTC. Amino acid sequence: CASSLALSLAGDEQYF.

The rearrangement uses TRBV10-1 and TRBJ2-7; D could derive from TRBD1 or TRBD2 (5 bases each). V was pared by 2 bases and J by 10 bases, with 12 bases between. Germline V gives CDR1 WNHNN, CDR2 SYGVQD (reference sequence). This CDR3 region has 12 residues. The chain's CDR3 is CASSEKQGEQYF. CDR3 DNA sequence: TGCGCCAGCAGTGAGAAGCAGGGAGAACAGTACTTC.

The chain combines TRBV19 with TRBJ1-2; 9 bases map to TRBD1. The V gene end was trimmed by 4 bases and the J gene end by 6 bases; junction bases not matched to a gene: 3. The CDR3 totals 13 residues. CDR1 and CDR2 from the germline V gene are LNHDA and SQIVND (reference sequence). The CDR3 here is CASSTTGGDGYTF. CDR3 sequence (DNA): TGTGCCAGTAGTACCACAGGGGGCGATGGCTACACCTTC.

This clone appeared a few times. V is TRBV9 and J is TRBJ1-1; the D is unclear. Per the germline V gene, CDR1 is SGDLS and CDR2 is YYNGEE. The CDR3 runs 14 residues. Trimming pared 0 bases from V and 8 bases from J, leaving 14 bases between. The CDR3 loop reads CASSVVARISEAFF. In DNA, the CDR3 is TGTGCCAGCAGCGTAGTCGCCAGGATCTCCGAAGCTTTCTTT.

The genes are TRBV5-1 and TRBJ1-3; TRBD1 matches 8 bases. The CDR3 runs 14 residues. Germline CDR1 SGHRS, CDR2 YFSETQ. Losses at the gene ends were 3 bases for V and 2 bases for J; bases not matched to a gene: 1. DNA for the CDR3: TGCGCCAGCAGCTCAGGGGGCACTGGAAACACCATATATTTT. Translation: CASSSGGTGNTIYF.

The V gene is TRBV5-1, the J gene TRBJ2-7; 7 nucleotides align to TRBD1. J was trimmed by 4 bases and V by 9 bases; bases with no gene match: 13. This CDR3 is 14 amino acids long. Germline CDR1 SGHRS, CDR2 YFSETQ. The chain's CDR3 is CATSSGTDFYEQYF. As DNA, the CDR3 is TGCGCCACCTCCTCCGGGACAGACTTTTACGAGCAGTACTTC.

The chain combines TRBV7-2 with TRBJ2-7; 15 positions match TRBD2. The CDR3 is made up of 16 amino acids. V was clipped by 0 bases and J by 5 bases; unmatched bases: 2. Germline lookup yields CDR1 SGHTA and CDR2 FQGNSA. CDR3 loop: CASSLAGLAGGNEQYF. CDR3 sequence (DNA): TGTGCCAGCAGCTTAGCGGGACTAGCGGGAGGCAACGAGCAGTACTTC.

The DNA of the CDR3 is TGTGCCAGCAGTTTATTTCCCGGTGCTCTGGGCGAGCAGTACTTC. As protein: CASSLFPGALGEQYF. The rearrangement uses TRBV27 and TRBJ2-7, with no clear D. CDR1 MNHEY and CDR2 SMNVEV come from the germline V gene (reference sequence). This CDR3 is built from 15 residues. Deletions cut 1 base from V and 6 bases from J, with 16 bases between.

The chain links TRBV5-6 to TRBJ1-6; unclear D gene. The V gene's germline CDR1 is SGHDT and CDR2 YYEEEE. The V gene lost 3 bases and the J gene lost 0 bases, with 10 bases spanning the gap. The CDR3 contains 16 residues. In DNA form, the CDR3 reads TGTGCCAGCAGCTCTGCCGGGAGCTCCTATAATTCACCCCTCCACTTT. Translation gives CASSSAGSSYNSPLHF. Supplemented by reference TRBV5-6 and TRBJ1-6, the full variable domain reads DAGVTQSPTHLIKTRGQQVTLRCSPKSGHDTVSWYQQALGQGPQFIFQYYEEEERQRGNFPDRFSGHQFPNYSSELNVNALLLGDSALYLCASSSAGSSYNSPLHFGNGTRLTVT.

The rearrangement joins TRBV5-6 to TRBJ1-2; a weak D match, TRBD1 (5 bases). V lost 1 base and J 8 bases, leaving 9 bases between the germline ends. The germline V gene encodes CDR1 SGHDT and CDR2 YYEEEE. The CDR3 runs to 12 residues. In DNA, the CDR3 is TGTGCCAGCAGCTTGACGGGGGGAGGCTACACCTTC. The encoded protein is CASSLTGGGYTF.

The chain couples TRBV27 to TRBJ1-1; possible D gene TRBD1, 6 bases. The CDR3 covers 14 residues. V lost 1 base and J 2 bases, leaving 8 bases between the germline ends. Germline CDR1 is MNHEY and CDR2 is SMNVEV (reference sequence). Written as DNA, the CDR3 is TGTGCCAGCAGTTTATTAGGGGGAAACACTGAAGCTTTCTTT. It codes for CASSLLGGNTEAFF.

The chain is built from TRBV30 and TRBJ1-1; D unclear. V gave up 1 base and J gave up 9 bases, with 12 bases separating them. This CDR3 has 12 residues. Germline V lookup: CDR1 GTSNPN, CDR2 SVGIG (reference sequence). The CDR3 nucleotides are TGTGCCTGGAGTGAATTACTAGCACAAGCTTTCTTT. Amino acid sequence: CAWSELLAQAFF.

This CDR3 is CAWSDGMRLGGEQYF. In DNA, the CDR3 is TGTGCCTGGAGCGACGGGATGAGGCTAGGCGGCGAGCAGTACTTC. The V and J genes are TRBV30 and TRBJ2-7; tentative D call: TRBD2 (5 bases). The CDR3 loop spans 15 amino acids. Looked up from germline, CDR1 is GTSNPN and CDR2 is SVGIG (reference sequence). V was cut by 3 bases and J by 6 bases, with 21 bases left in between.

The rearrangement joins TRBV7-6 to TRBJ2-7; D is possibly TRBD1 or TRBD2 (5 bases each). Germline V gene lookup returns CDR1 SGHVS and CDR2 FNYEAQ. This CDR3 is built from 14 residues. Trimming removed 1 base at V and 2 bases at J, with 9 bases between. CDR3 region: CASSLGDPTYEQYF. The CDR3 DNA sequence: TGTGCCAGCAGCTTAGGGGACCCAACCTACGAGCAGTACTTC.

This chain connects TRBV7-2 to TRBJ2-2; 10 bases are shared with TRBD1. CDR3 length equals 17 residues. Germline V gene lookup returns CDR1 SGHTA and CDR2 FQGNSA. J lost 5 bases, V lost 1 base, and 7 bases had no gene match. CDR3 amino acids: CASSLVAGTGDTGELFF. CDR3 DNA sequence: TGTGCCAGCAGCTTAGTTGCTGGGACAGGGGATACCGGGGAGCTGTTTTTT.

The V gene is TRBV13, the J gene TRBJ1-1; D unclear. Germline assignment: CDR1 PRHDT and CDR2 FYEKMQ (reference sequence). The V end lost 0 bases, the J end lost 0 bases, and 8 bases lay between the germline ends. This CDR3 is 15 amino acids long. CDR3 nucleotides: TGTGCCAGCAGCTTAGGATCGAATATGAACACTGAAGCTTTCTTT. Translation: CASSLGSNMNTEAFF.

This clone occurred a few times. This chain links TRBV5-1 with TRBJ1-3; the match to TRBD1 covers 10 bases. This CDR3 region has 13 residues. V dropped 5 bases and J dropped 8; count of bases not matched to a gene: 4. From germline, CDR1 is SGHRS and CDR2 YFSETQ. CDR3 sequence: CASRAGTGDTIYF. CDR3 sequence (DNA): TGCGCCAGCAGAGCTGGGACAGGGGACACCATATATTTT.

The table lists this clone with many counts. The chain links TRBV6-1 to TRBJ2-7; 8 bases are shared with TRBD1. The CDR3 totals 15 residues. With V trimmed by 3 bases and J by 0 bases, 4 bases remained unmatched. CDR1 and CDR2 from the germline V gene are MNHNS and SASEGT. Written as DNA, the CDR3 is TGTGCCAGCAGTGAGGGACAGGAGAGCTCCTACGAGCAGTACTTC. Its translation is CASSEGQESSYEQYF.

This clone was counted a few times. This chain joins TRBV5-4 and TRBJ2-7; TRBD2 is a possible D gene (6 bases). Between the trimmed V and J ends, which lost 5 bases and 6 bases, there was a span of 18 bases. This CDR3 region has 14 residues. Germline V CDR1 and CDR2: SGHNT, YYREEE (reference sequence). CDR3 nucleotide sequence: TGTGCCAGCAGGTCGGGACTGGCGGGACTCGAGCAGTACTTC. Translated, it gives CASRSGLAGLEQYF.

The chain has TRBV2 and TRBJ2-7, with 10 bases identical to TRBD1. This CDR3 is 15 amino acids long. V lost 6 bases and J lost 2; bases outside the gene matches: 7. Germline V gene sequence: CDR1 SNHLY, CDR2 FYNNEI. The CDR3 sequence: CASSDYGQGAYEQYF. Here the CDR3 DNA reads TGTGCCAGCAGCGACTATGGACAGGGGGCCTACGAGCAGTACTTC.

This clone was counted a few times. The V and J genes are TRBV28 and TRBJ1-5, with 10 positions matching TRBD1. The CDR3 length is 16 residues. Germline CDR1 is MDHEN and CDR2 is SYDVKM. Trimming removed 6 bases from V and 1 base from J; junction bases left unmatched: 6. CDR3 protein: CASRDRGRGSNQPQHF. Here the CDR3 DNA reads TGTGCCAGCAGAGACAGGGGGCGAGGCAGCAATCAGCCCCAGCATTTT.

This clone occurred a few times. V gene TRBV2 combines with J gene TRBJ1-3, with 9 bases lining up with TRBD1. Germline CDR1 SNHLY, CDR2 FYNNEI. The CDR3 runs to 14 residues. Trimming at V came to 6 bases and at J to 2 bases, leaving 2 bases not matched to a gene. Written as DNA, the CDR3 is TGTGCCAGCAGCCGGACAGGGGCTGGAAACACCATATATTTT. It codes for CASSRTGAGNTIYF.

The chain combines TRBV2 with TRBJ1-6; D uncertain. Looked up from germline, CDR1 is SNHLY and CDR2 is FYNNEI. The CDR3 sequence is 15 residues long. With 6 bases removed from V and 0 bases from J, the gap between germline ends came to 9 bases. The CDR3 here is CASSLASSYNSPLHF. The CDR3 DNA sequence: TGTGCCAGCAGCCTGGCGAGCTCCTATAATTCACCCCTCCACTTT.

The chain is built from TRBV28 and TRBJ2-7, with D maybe TRBD1 (5 bases). Germline assignment: CDR1 MDHEN and CDR2 SYDVKM. The CDR3 length is 13 residues. V dropped 6 bases and J dropped 6 bases, with 15 bases sitting between them. CDR3 residues: CASRRQGSGEQYF. The CDR3 DNA sequence: TGTGCCAGCAGGCGTCAGGGTTCGGGCGAGCAGTACTTC.

Only a few counts were recorded for this clone. The V call is TRBV14, the J call TRBJ2-2; maybe TRBD1 (6 bases). CDR1 SGHDN and CDR2 FVKESK come from the germline V gene. The CDR3 has 14 amino acids. V gave up 4 bases and J gave up 8 bases, with 14 bases separating them. CDR3 nucleotide sequence: TGTGCCAGCAGCCCGGACAGTTGGGAAGGGGAGCTGTTTTTT. Translated, it gives CASSPDSWEGELFF.